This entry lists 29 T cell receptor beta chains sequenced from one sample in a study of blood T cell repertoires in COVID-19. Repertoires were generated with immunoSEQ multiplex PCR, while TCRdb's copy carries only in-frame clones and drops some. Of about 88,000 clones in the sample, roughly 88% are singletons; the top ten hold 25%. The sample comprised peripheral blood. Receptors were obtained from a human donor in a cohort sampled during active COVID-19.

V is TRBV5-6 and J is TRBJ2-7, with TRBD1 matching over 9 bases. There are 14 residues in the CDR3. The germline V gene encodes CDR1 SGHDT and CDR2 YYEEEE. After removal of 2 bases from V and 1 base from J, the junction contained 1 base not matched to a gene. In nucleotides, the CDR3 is TGTGCCAGCAGCTTTGGGACAGGGTCCTACGAGCAGTACTTC. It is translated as CASSFGTGSYEQYF.

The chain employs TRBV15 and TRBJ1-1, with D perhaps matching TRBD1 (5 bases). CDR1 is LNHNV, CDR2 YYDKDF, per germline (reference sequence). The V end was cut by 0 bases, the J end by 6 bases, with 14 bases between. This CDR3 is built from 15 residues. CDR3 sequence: CATSREAQVGAEAFF. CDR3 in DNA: TGTGCCACCAGCAGAGAGGCACAGGTAGGGGCTGAAGCTTTCTTT. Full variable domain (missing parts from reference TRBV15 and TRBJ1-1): DAMVIQNPRYQVTQFGKPVTLSCSQTLNHNVMYWYQQKSSQAPKLLFHYYDKDFNNEADTPDNFQSRRPNTSFCFLDIRSPGLGDTAMYLCATSREAQVGAEAFFGQGTRLTVV.

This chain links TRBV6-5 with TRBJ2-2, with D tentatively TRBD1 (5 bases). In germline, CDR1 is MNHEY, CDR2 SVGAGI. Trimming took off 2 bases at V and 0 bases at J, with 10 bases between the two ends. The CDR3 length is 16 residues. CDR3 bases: TGTGCCAGCAGTTACGATCGCAGGGCGAACACCGGGGAGCTGTTTTTT. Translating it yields CASSYDRRANTGELFF.

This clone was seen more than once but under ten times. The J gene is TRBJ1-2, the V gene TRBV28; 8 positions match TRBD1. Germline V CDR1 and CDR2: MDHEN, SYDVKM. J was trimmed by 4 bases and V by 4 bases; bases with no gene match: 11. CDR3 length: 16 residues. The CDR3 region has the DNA TGTGCCAGCAGTTCCGGACAGGGACGACTGGGCTATGGCTACACCTTC. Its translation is CASSSGQGRLGYGYTF.

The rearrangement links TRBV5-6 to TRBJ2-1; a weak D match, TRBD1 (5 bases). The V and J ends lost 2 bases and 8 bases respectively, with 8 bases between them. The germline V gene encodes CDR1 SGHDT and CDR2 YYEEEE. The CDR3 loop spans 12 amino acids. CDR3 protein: CASSFQGHEQFF. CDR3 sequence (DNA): TGTGCCAGCAGCTTCCAGGGCCATGAGCAGTTCTTC.

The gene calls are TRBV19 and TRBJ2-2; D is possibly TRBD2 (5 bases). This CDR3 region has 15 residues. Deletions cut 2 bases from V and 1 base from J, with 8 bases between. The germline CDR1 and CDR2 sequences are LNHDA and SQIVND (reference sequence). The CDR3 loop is CASSIWEWNTGELFF. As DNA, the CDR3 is TGTGCCAGTAGTATATGGGAGTGGAACACCGGGGAGCTGTTTTTT. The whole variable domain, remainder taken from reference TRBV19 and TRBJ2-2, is DGGITQSPKYLFRKEGQNVTLSCEQNLNHDAMYWYRQDPGQGLRLIYYSQIVNDFQKGDIAEGYSVSREKKESFPLTVTSAQKNPTAFYLCASSIWEWNTGELFFGEGSRLTVL.

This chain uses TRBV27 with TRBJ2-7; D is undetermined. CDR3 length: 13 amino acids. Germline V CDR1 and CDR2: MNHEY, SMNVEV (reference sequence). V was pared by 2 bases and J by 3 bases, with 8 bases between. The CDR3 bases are TGTGCCAGCAGTTTAAACGGAGTCTACGAGCAGTACTTC. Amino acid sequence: CASSLNGVYEQYF.

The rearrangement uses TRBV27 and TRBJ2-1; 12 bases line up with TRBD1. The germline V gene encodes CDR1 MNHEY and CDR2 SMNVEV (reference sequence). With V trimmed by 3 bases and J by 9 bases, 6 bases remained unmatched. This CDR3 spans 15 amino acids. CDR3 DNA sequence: TGTGCCAGCAGTTTCCCGGGACAGGGGGCAGGTGAGCAGTTCTTC. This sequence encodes CASSFPGQGAGEQFF.

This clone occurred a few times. The CDR3 is CASRTGWGEPQHF. CDR3 DNA: TGTGCCAGCAGGACAGGGTGGGGGGAGCCCCAGCATTTT. V gene TRBV6-5 combines with J gene TRBJ1-5; 7 nucleotides match TRBD1. The CDR3 runs to 13 residues. Germline CDR1 and CDR2: MNHEY and SVGAGI. With V trimmed by 6 bases and J by 8 bases, 7 bases remained unmatched.

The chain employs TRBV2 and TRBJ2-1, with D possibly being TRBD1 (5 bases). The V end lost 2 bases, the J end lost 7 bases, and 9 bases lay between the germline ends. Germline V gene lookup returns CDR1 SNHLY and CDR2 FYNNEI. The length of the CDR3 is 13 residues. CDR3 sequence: CASSEWQGNEQFF. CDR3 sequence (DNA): TGTGCCAGCAGTGAATGGCAGGGTAATGAGCAGTTCTTC.

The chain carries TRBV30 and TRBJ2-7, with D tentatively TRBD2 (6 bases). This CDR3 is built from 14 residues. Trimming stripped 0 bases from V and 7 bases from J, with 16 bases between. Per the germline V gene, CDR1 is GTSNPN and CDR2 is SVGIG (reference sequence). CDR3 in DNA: TGTGCCTGGAGTGTACTAGCAGGGTGGGAAGAGCAGTACTTC. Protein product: CAWSVLAGWEEQYF.

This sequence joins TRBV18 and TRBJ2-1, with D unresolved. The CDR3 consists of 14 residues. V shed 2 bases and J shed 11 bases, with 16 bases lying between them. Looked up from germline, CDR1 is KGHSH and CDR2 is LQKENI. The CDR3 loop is CASSPRGQTIKQFF. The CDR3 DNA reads TGTGCCAGCTCACCAAGAGGCCAAACAATTAAGCAGTTCTTC.

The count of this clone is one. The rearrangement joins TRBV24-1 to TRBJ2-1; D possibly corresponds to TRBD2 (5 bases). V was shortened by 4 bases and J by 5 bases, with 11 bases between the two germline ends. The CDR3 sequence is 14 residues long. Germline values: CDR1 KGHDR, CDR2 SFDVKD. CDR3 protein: CATSEADYDNEQFF. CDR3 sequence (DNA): TGTGCCACCAGTGAAGCAGACTATGACAATGAGCAGTTCTTC.

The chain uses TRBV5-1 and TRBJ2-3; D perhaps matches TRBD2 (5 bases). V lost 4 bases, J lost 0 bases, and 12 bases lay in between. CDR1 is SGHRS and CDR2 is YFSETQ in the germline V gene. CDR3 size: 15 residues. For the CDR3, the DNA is TGCGCCAGCAGCCCTAGGACTGCTAGCACAGATACGCAGTATTTT. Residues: CASSPRTASTDTQYF.

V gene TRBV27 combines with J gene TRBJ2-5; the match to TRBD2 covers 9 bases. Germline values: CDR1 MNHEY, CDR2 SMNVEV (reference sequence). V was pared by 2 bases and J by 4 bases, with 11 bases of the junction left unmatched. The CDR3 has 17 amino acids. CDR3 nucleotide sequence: TGTGCCAGCAGTTTAGCATCCTCATTTAGCGGGAGAGAGACCCAGTACTTC. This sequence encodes CASSLASSFSGRETQYF.

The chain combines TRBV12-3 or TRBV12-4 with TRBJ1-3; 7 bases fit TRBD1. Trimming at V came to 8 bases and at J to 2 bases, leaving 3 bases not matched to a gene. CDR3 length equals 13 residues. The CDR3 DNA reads TGTGCCAGCCAAACAGGGGCTGGAAACACCATATATTTT. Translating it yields CASQTGAGNTIYF.

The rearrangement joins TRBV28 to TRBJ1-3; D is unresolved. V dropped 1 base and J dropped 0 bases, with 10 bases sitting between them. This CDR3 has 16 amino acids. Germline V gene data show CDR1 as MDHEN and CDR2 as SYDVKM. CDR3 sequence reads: CASSLYQVNSGNTIYF. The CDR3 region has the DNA TGTGCCAGCAGTTTATACCAGGTCAACTCTGGAAACACCATATATTTT.

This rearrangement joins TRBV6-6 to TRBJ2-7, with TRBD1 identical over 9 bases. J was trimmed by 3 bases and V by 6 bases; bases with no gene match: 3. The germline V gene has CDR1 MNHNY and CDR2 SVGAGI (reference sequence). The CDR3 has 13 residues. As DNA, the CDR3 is TGTGCCAGCAGACGGACAGGGGTCTACGAGCAGTACTTC. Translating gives CASRRTGVYEQYF.

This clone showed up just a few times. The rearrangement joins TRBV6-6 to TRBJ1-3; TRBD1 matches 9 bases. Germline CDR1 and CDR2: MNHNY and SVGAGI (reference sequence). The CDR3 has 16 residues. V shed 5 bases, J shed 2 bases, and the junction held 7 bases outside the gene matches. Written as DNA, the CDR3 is TGTGCCAGCAGTCGGGGACAGGGCGATGCTGGAAACACCATATATTTT. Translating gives CASSRGQGDAGNTIYF.

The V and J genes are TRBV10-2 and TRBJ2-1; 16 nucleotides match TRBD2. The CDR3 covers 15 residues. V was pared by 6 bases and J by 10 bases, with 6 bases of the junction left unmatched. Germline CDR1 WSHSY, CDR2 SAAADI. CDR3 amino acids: CASRGLAGGQGEQFF. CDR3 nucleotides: TGCGCCAGCAGGGGACTAGCGGGGGGGCAAGGGGAGCAGTTCTTC.

The CDR3 loop is CASSNRQAEQFF. CDR3 sequence (DNA): TGTGCCAGCAGTAATCGACAGGCTGAGCAGTTCTTC. V gene TRBV28 combines with J gene TRBJ2-1; weak D call: TRBD1 (6 bases). The CDR3 contains 12 residues. V shed 5 bases and J shed 9 bases, with 11 bases lying between them. The germline V gene encodes CDR1 MDHEN and CDR2 SYDVKM. The whole variable domain, remainder taken from reference TRBV28 and TRBJ2-1, is DVKVTQSSRYLVKRTGEKVFLECVQDMDHENMFWYRQDPGLGLRLIYFSYDVKMKEKGDIPEGYSVSREKKERFSLILESASTNQTSMYLCASSNRQAEQFFGPGTRLTVL.

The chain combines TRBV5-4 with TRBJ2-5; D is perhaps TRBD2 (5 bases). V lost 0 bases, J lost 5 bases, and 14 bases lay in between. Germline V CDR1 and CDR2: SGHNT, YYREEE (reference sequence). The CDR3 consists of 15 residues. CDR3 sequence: CASSLELVVPETQYF. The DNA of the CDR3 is TGTGCCAGCAGCTTGGAACTAGTCGTTCCCGAGACCCAGTACTTC.

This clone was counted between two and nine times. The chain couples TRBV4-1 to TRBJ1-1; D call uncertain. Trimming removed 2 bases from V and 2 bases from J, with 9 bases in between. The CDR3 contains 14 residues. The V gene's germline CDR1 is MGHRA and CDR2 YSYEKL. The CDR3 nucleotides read TGCGCCAGCAGCCAACCGGGTATTAACACTGAAGCTTTCTTT. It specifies CASSQPGINTEAFF.

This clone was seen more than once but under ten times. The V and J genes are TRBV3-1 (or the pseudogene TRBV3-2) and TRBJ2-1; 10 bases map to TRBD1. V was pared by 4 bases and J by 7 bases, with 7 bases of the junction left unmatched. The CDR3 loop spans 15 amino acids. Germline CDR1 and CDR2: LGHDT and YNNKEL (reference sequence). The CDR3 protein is CASSPRDRGRNEQFF. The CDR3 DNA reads TGTGCCAGCAGCCCCCGGGACAGGGGTCGGAATGAGCAGTTCTTC.

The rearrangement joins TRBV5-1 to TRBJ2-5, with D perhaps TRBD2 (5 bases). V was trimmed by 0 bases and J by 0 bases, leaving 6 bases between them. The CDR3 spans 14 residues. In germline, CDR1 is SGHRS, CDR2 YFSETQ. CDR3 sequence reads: CASSLAGNQETQYF. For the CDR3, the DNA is TGCGCCAGCAGCTTGGCCGGGAACCAAGAGACCCAGTACTTC.

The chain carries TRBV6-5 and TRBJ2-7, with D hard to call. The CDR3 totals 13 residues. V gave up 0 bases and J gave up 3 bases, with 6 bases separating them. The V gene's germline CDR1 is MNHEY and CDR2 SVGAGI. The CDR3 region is CASSYSGHYEQYF. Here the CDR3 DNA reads TGTGCCAGCAGTTACTCGGGCCACTACGAGCAGTACTTC.

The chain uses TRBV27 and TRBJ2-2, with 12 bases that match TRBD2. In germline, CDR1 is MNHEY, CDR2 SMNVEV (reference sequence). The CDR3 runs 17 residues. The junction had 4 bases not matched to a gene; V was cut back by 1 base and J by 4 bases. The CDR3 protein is CASSLFLAGGGTGELFF. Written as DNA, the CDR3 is TGTGCCAGCAGTTTATTCCTAGCGGGGGGGGGCACCGGGGAGCTGTTTTTT.

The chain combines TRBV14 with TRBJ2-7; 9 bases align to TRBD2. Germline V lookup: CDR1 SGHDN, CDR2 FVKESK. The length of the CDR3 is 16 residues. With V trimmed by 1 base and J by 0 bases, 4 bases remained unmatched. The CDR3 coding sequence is TGTGCCAGCAGCCAAGGCGTTAGCGGGAGCTCCTACGAGCAGTACTTC. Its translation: CASSQGVSGSSYEQYF.

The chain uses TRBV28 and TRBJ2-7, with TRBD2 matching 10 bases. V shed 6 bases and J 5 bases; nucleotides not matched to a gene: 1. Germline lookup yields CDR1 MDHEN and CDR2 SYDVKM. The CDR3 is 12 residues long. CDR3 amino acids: CASSLAGDEQYF. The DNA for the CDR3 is TGTGCCAGCAGCCTAGCGGGAGACGAGCAGTACTTC.